This record looks at one T cell receptor (beta chain) sequence and its context. TCRdb ran MiXCR on the 5' RACE reads and lists one entry per CDR3 protein. This sample has about 170,000 distinct CDR3 sequences, with under 15% found just once. These data originate in a study of T-cell memory formation after mild COVID-19. About the research overall: The two donors had largely donor-specific TCR clusters.

The TCR comes from a man between 18 and 29 years old who had mild COVID-19 (a few samples of this study predate the infection). Cell type and time point are not known. The sequenced sample consisted of PBMCs or a T cell subset sorted from them (not recorded which).

The CDR3 loop is CSATGTSGSNEQFF. CDR3 in DNA: TGCAGTGCTACAGGGACTAGCGGCTCCAATGAGCAGTTCTTC. The chain is built from TRBV20-1 and TRBJ2-1; the match to TRBD2 covers 11 bases. CDR3 length equals 14 residues. Germline V gene sequence: CDR1 DFQATT, CDR2 SNEGSKA (reference sequence). J lost 6 bases, V lost 4 bases, and 5 bases had no gene match.